The clone carrying this TCR beta chain was picked up one time. This sample was included in a study of blood T cell repertoires in COVID-19. Study-level information: PBMCs, B-cell-depleted T cells, or T cells were the source of the cDNA or gDNA that made up the material.

The CDR3 loop spans 15 amino acids. Trimming took 2 bases from V and 2 from J; bases not matched to a gene: 4. The V gene's germline CDR1 is SGHRS and CDR2 YFSETQ. The repertoire was sequenced with immunoSEQ multiplex PCR; TCRdb's copy has only in-frame clones and lacks some. Of around 60,000 clones listed, around 82% were seen once; the top ten hold roughly 16%. The sequencing input was peripheral blood. The sequence derives from a man aged 55 to 70 with COVID-19, enrolled during active disease. The chain links TRBV5-1 to TRBJ2-1; 7 nucleotides match TRBD2. CDR3 DNA sequence: TGCGCCAGCAGCTTAGGCGGGGGTGCCTACAATGAGCAGTTCTTC. This sequence encodes CASSLGGGAYNEQFF.